Listed below are T cell receptor beta chains from one sample, sequenced in a study of cytomegalovirus exposure and HLA in healthy donors. Profiling relied on immunoSEQ multiplex PCR, and the TCRdb table lists in-frame clones only, not all of them. The sample includes about 140,000 clones, 76% seen only once; the top ten take approximately 1.8%. The sequenced sample was PBMCs. Source of these receptors: a middle-aged man in good health and CMV-seronegative. Both conserved end residues are part of each CDR3. The D gene is left open where the match is weak. Only part of the rows carry a size: once, few, many, or a class if the clone is expanded.

size: -; J: TRBJ2-3; V: TRBV7-2; D: -; DNA: TGTGCCAGCAGGCTAATCCCGGATACGCAGTATTTT; CDR3: CASRLIPDTQYF
size: -; J: TRBJ1-1; V: TRBV7-8; D: TRBD1; DNA: TGTGCCAGCAGCCCATATCGCAGGGGGCCCGGTCTCACTGAAGCTTTCTTT; CDR3: CASSPYRRGPGLTEAFF
size: -; J: TRBJ1-5; V: TRBV30; D: -; DNA: TGTGCCTGGAGTCCGCCGATGCGCGGGAATCAGCCCCAGCATTTT; CDR3: CAWSPPMRGNQPQHF
size: medium-sized; J: TRBJ2-7; V: TRBV6-1; D: TRBD2; DNA: TGTGCCAGCAGTGAAGAGGGCGGGGGGGCTGGCGAGCAGTACTTC; CDR3: CASSEEGGGAGEQYF
size: -; J: TRBJ2-1; V: TRBV7-8; D: -; DNA: TGTGCCAGCACCCGGGACTCTTCTTACAATGAGCAGTTCTTC; CDR3: CASTRDSSYNEQFF
size: -; J: TRBJ2-7; V: TRBV28; D: -; DNA: TGTGCCAGCAGTAGGACTACCGCTTCTTCCTACGAGCAGTACTTC; CDR3: CASSRTTASSYEQYF
size: -; J: TRBJ1-2; V: TRBV19; D: TRBD1; DNA: TGTGCCAGTAGTTCCCGGACAGGGGCAAATAACTATGGCTACACCTTC; CDR3: CASSSRTGANNYGYTF
size: -; J: TRBJ2-4; V: TRBV6-1; D: TRBD1; DNA: TGTGCCAGTGACAGGGATGGCAAAAACATTCAGTACTTC; CDR3: CASDRDGKNIQYF
size: few; J: TRBJ2-7; V: TRBV13; D: TRBD1; DNA: TGTGCCAGCAGCTTAGAGACAGGGTACGAGCAGTACTTC; CDR3: CASSLETGYEQYF
size: few; J: TRBJ1-6; V: TRBV2; D: TRBD1; DNA: TGTGCCAGCAATACGGGACAGGGGTTTCGGTCACCCCTCCACTTT; CDR3: CASNTGQGFRSPLHF
size: few; J: TRBJ2-3; V: TRBV28; D: -; DNA: TGTGCCAGCAGGGCAAGCACAGATACGCAGTATTTT; CDR3: CASRASTDTQYF
size: few; J: TRBJ2-5; V: TRBV2; D: TRBD1; DNA: TGTGCCAGCACCACGGACAGGGATGAGACCCAGTACTTC; CDR3: CASTTDRDETQYF
size: -; J: TRBJ2-7; V: TRBV27; D: -; DNA: TGTGCCAGCAGTTCGCTAGGGGACTCCTACGAGCAGTACTTC; CDR3: CASSSLGDSYEQYF
size: -; J: TRBJ2-3; V: TRBV4-3; D: TRBD1; DNA: TGCGCCAGCAGCCAAGTCATTGACAGGGCCGAGGAGGCGCAGTATTTT; CDR3: CASSQVIDRAEEAQYF
size: -; J: TRBJ2-2; V: TRBV5-8; D: -; DNA: TGTGCCAGCAGCGTAGGACAGATAAGGACCGGGGAGCTGTTTTTT; CDR3: CASSVGQIRTGELFF
size: -; J: TRBJ2-1; V: TRBV19; D: -; DNA: TGTGCCAGTAGTACCTTAGGGGGATACAATGAGCAGTTCTTC; CDR3: CASSTLGGYNEQFF